This T cell receptor (beta chain) derives from a study of regulatory dendritic cells for organ transplantation. Overall study context: Regulatory dendritic cells came from monocytes given vitamin D3 and IL-10.

Data came from immunoSEQ multiplex PCR; TCRdb stores just in-frame clones and leaves some out. The profile shows about 12,000 clones, roughly 86% of them singletons. As to this clone: Its antigen is undetermined.

Sorted T cells were CFSE-labeled and cultured approximately five days with allogeneic regulatory or mature dendritic cells at 1:10. The study's findings and limits: Mature dendritic cells appeared to drive more memory CD8+ clonal expansion than regulatory ones. The most alloreactive TCR clonotypes were found in resting memory CD8+ cells. Naive T cells showed high diversity, memory cells less, memory CD8+ least.

The sequenced sample consisted of naive CD8+ T cells from blood cultured with regulatory dendritic cells. This sample's subset: CD45RA+ naive T cells. This clonotype originated in a human donor in good health.

The CDR3 bases are TGTGCCAGCAGCTTAGTCGGACCCTCCTACGAGCAGTACTTC. This encodes CASSLVGPSYEQYF. The chain joins TRBV7-3 to TRBJ2-7; no clear D. V dropped 2 bases and J dropped 0 bases, with 8 bases sitting between them. Germline CDR1 SGHTA, CDR2 FQGTGA. CDR3 length equals 14 residues.